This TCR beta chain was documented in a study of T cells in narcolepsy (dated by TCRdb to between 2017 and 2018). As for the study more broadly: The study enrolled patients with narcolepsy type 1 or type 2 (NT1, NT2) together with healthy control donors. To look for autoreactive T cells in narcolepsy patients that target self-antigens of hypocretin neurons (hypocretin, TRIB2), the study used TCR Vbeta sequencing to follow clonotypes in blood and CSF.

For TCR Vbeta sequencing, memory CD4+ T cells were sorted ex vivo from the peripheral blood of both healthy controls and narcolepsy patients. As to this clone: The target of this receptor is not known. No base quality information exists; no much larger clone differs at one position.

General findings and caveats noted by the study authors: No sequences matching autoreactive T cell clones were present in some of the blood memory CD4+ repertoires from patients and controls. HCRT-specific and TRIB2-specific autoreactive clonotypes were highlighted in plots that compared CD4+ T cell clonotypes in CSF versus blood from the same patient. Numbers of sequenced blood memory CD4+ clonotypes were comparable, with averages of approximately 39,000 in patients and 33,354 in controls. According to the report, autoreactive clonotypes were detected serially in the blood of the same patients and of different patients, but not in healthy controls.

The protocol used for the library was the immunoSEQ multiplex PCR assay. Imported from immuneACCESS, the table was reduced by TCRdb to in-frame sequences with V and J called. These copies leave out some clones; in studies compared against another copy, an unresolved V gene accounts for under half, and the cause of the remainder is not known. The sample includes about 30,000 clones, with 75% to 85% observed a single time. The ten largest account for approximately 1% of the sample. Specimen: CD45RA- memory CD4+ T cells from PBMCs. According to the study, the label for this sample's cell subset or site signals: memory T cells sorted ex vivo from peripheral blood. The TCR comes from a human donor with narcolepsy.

The CDR3 sequence is CASSLDGGSAGELFF. The sequenced DNA is TGTGCCAGCAGCTTAGACGGGGGGTCGGCCGGGGAGCTGTTTTTT. This receptor chain uses TRBV11-3 and TRBJ2-2; 7 central nucleotides agree with TRBD2. The germline V end is reduced by 0 bases and the J end by 6 bases; junction bases left unmatched: 4. Sequences SGHNT (CDR1) and YENEEA (CDR2) are obtained from the germline V gene. The CDR3 runs 15 residues from the cysteine to the phenylalanine. The only DNA kept is the CDR3, 45 bases in frame from the first base.